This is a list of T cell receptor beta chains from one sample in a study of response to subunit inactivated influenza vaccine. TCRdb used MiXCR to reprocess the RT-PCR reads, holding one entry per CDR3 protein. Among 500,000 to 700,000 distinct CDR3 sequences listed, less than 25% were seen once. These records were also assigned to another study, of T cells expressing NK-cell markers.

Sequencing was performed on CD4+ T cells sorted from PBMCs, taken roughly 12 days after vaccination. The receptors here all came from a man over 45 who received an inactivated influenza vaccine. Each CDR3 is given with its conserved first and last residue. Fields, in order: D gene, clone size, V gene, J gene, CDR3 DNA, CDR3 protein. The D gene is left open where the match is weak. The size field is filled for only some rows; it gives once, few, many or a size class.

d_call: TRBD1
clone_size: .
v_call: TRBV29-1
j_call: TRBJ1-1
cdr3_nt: TGCAGCCTACGGACAGGGGCGACGAACACTGAAGCTTTCTTT
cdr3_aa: CSLRTGATNTEAFF

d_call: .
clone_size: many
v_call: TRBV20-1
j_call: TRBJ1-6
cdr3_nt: TGCAGTGCCGCCCGAGAACAGTTATCTAATTCACCCCTCCACTTT
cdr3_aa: CSAAREQLSNSPLHF

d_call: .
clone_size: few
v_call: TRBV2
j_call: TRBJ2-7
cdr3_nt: TGTGCCAGCATAAACGACGGTTCCTACGAGCAGTACTTC
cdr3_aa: CASINDGSYEQYF

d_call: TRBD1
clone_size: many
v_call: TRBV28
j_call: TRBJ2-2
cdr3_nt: TGTGCCAGCAGTTTTGGGTGGACCGGGACAGGAGCCGGGGAGCTGTTTTTT
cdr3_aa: CASSFGWTGTGAGELFF

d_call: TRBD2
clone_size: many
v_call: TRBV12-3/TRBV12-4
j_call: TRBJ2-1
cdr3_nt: TGTGCCAGCAGTCCTAGGACTAGCGGGAGGGTCGGTGAGCAGTTCTTC
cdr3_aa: CASSPRTSGRVGEQFF

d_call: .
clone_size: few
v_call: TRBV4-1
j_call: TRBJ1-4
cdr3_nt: TGCGCCAGCAGCCAAGTCCGGCGAGGAGGTGAAAAACTGTTTTTT
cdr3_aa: CASSQVRRGGEKLFF

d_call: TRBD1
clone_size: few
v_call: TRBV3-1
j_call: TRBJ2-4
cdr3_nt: TGTGCCAGCAGCCTCGGACAGGGGGCCTCCAAAAACATTCAGTACTTC
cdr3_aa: CASSLGQGASKNIQYF

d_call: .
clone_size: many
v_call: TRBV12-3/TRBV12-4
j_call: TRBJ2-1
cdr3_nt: TGTGCCAGCAGGCTCAGGACCAATGAGCAGTTCTTC
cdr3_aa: CASRLRTNEQFF

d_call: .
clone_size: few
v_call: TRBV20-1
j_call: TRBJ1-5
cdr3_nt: TGCAGTGCATGGGACCTCAGCAATCAGCCCCAGCATTTT
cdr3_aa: CSAWDLSNQPQHF

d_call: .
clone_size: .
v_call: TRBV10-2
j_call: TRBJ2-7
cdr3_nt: TGCGCCAGCAAGACTAAACTTCTTTCCGGCTACGAGCAGTACTTC
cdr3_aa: CASKTKLLSGYEQYF

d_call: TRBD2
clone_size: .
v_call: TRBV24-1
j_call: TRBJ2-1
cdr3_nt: TGTGCCACCAGTGGGCTAGCGGGAAATAAGAATGAGCAGTTCTTC
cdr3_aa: CATSGLAGNKNEQFF

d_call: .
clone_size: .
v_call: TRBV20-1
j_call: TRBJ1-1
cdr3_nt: TGCAGTGCTAGAGAGGGGGTCACTGAAGCTTTCTTT
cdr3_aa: CSAREGVTEAFF

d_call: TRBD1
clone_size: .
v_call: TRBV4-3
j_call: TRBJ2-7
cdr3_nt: TGCGCCAGCAGCCAAAGGACAGGCGATACCTACGAGCAGTACTTC
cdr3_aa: CASSQRTGDTYEQYF

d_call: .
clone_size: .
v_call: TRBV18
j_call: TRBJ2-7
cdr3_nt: TGTGCCAGCTCACAGGATGGGGTAGGTGGATACGAGCAGTACTTC
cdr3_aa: CASSQDGVGGYEQYF

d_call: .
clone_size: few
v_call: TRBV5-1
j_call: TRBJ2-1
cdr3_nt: TGCGCCAGCAGCTTGGAGACATTTAATGAGCAGTTCTTC
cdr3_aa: CASSLETFNEQFF

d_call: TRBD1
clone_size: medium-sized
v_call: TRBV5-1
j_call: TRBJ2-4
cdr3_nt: TGCGCCAGCAGCCCAACGGACAGGGCCAAAAACATTCAGTACTTC
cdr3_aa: CASSPTDRAKNIQYF

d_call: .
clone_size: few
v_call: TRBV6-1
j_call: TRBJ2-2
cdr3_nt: TGTGCCACCTCGATAAACTCGCTGCCCGGGGAGCTGTTTTTT
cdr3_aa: CATSINSLPGELFF

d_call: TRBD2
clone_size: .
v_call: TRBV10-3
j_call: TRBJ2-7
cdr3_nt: TGTGCCATCACCGGGACTAGCGGGGGCTACGAGCAGTACTTC
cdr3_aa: CAITGTSGGYEQYF

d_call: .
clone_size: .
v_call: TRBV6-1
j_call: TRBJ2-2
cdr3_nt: TGTGCCAGCAGTACCCCTTTGGGGCGCGACACCGGGGAGCTGTTTTTT
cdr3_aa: CASSTPLGRDTGELFF

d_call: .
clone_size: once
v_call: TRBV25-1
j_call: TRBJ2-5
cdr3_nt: TGTGCCAGCAGTGAAGTGGTCCAAGAGACCCAGTACTTC
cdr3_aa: CASSEVVQETQYF

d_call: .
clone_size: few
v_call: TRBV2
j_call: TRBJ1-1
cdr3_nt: TGTGCCAGCCTACCGACACTACTGAACACTGAAGCTTTCTTT
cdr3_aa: CASLPTLLNTEAFF

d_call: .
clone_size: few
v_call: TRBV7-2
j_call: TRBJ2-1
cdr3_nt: TGTGCCAGCAGCTTAGTTGGGCGGGGTAATGAGCAGTTCTTC
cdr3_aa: CASSLVGRGNEQFF

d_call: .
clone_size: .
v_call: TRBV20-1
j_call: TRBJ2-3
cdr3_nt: TGCAGTGCTCAACTGAATCCCACAGATACGCAGTATTTT
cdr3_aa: CSAQLNPTDTQYF

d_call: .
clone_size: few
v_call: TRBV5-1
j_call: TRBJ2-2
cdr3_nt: TGCGCCAGCAGCCAAACAGGGCCTGGAACCGGGGAGCTGTTTTTT
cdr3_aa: CASSQTGPGTGELFF

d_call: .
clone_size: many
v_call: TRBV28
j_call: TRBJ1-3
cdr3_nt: TGTGCCAGCAGTTTAGGGGGAGGTGGAAACACCATATATTTT
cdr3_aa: CASSLGGGGNTIYF

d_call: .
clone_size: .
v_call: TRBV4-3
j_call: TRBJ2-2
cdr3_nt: TGCGCCAGCAGCCAAGGAGGCCGGAGCCGACCGAACACCGGGGAGCTGTTTTTT
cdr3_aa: CASSQGGRSRPNTGELFF

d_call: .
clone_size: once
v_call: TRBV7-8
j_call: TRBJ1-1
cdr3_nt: TGTGCCAGCAGCTTAGGGGGTATCAGGGGCGGCACTGAAGCTTTCTTT
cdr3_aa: CASSLGGIRGGTEAFF

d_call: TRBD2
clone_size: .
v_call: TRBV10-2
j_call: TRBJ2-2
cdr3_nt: TGCGCCAGCAGGGAGAGACCGGGACTAGCGGTCGGAGATACCGGGGAGCTGTTTTTT
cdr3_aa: CASRERPGLAVGDTGELFF

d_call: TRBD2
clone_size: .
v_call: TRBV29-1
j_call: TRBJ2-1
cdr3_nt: TGCAGCGGCGGGAGGGCAGGGAATGAGCAGTTCTTC
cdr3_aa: CSGGRAGNEQFF

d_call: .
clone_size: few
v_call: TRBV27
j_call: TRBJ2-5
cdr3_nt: TGTGCCAGCGGACGTGCCACACAAGAGACCCAGTACTTC
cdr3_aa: CASGRATQETQYF

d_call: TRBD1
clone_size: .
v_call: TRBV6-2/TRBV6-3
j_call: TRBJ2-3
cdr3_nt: TGTGCCAGCAGTTACACCGGGACAGGGACAGATACGCAGTATTTT
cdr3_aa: CASSYTGTGTDTQYF

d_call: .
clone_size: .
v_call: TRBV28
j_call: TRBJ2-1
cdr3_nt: TGTGCCAGCAGTTTAAGTAGAGGAAAAAATCGCGGTGAGCAGTTCTTC
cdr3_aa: CASSLSRGKNRGEQFF

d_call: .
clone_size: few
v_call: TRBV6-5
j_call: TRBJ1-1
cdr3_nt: TGTGCCAGCAGTTACTCGTGGAGGAACACTGAAGCTTTCTTT
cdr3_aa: CASSYSWRNTEAFF

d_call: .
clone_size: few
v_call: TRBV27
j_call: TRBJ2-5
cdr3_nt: TGTGCCAGCAGTTCGGCAGGGTTTAAAGAGACCCAGTACTTC
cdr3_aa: CASSSAGFKETQYF

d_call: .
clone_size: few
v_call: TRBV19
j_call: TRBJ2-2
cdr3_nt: TGTGCCAGTAGTATAGGGGCAGGGTCCGGGGAGCTGTTTTTT
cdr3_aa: CASSIGAGSGELFF

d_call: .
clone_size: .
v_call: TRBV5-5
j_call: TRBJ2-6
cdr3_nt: TGTGCCAGCAGCTTAGAAGGGCTCGGGGCCAACGTCCTGACTTTC
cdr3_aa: CASSLEGLGANVLTF

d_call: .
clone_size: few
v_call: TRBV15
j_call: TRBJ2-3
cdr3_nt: TGTGCCACCAGCAGAGATTTCACAGGCACAGATACGCAGTATTTT
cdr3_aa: CATSRDFTGTDTQYF

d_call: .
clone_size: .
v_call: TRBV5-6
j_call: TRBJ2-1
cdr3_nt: TGTGCCAGCAGGCCGGGACCCAGCTCCTACAATGAGCAGTTCTTC
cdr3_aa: CASRPGPSSYNEQFF

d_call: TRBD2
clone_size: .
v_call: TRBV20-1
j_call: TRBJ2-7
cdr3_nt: TGCAGTGCTAGGAGGTTTAGCGGGAGGACGAACTACGAGCAGTACTTC
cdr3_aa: CSARRFSGRTNYEQYF

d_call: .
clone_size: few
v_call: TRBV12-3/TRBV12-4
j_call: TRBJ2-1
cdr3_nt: TGTGCCAGCAGTTTAAGCGGAAACAATGAGCAGTTCTTC
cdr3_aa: CASSLSGNNEQFF

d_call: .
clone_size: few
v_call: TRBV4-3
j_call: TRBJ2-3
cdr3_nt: TGCGCCAGCAGCCAAGATCGAGCCCAAGGGCCAGATACGCAGTATTTT
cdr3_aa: CASSQDRAQGPDTQYF

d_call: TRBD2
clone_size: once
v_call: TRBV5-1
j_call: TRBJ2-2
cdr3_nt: TGCGCCAGCAGCTCGGGACTAGCGGGGGGGCCAAATAAGGTCGAGGAGCTGTTTTTT
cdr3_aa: CASSSGLAGGPNKVEELFF

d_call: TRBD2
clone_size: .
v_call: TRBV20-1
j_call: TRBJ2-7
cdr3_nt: TGCAGTGCTAGAATGGGTCAGCGGGGGGGGTGGGAGCAGTACTTC
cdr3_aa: CSARMGQRGGWEQYF